This T cell receptor beta chain was identified during a study of blood T cell repertoires in COVID-19. Sequenced by immunoSEQ multiplex PCR; TCRdb stores in-frame clones only, minus some. The sample consists of roughly 350,000 clones, 80% to 95% of them appearing once. CDR3 length: 19 residues. J gave up 4 bases and V 6 bases, and 16 bases lay outside the gene matches. The V gene's germline CDR1 is MNHEY and CDR2 SVGEGT. What the recovered Cohort 3 donors had was two negative PCRs, clearance, or symptom resolution. The TCR was taken from a woman aged 25 to 39 who had recovered from COVID-19. The chain uses TRBV6-2 or TRBV6-3 and TRBJ2-3, with 13 bases lining up with TRBD2. Material for sequencing was PBMCs or T cells enriched from blood (not recorded which). CDR3 sequence reads: CASSPAGEGLAGLSDTQYF. The CDR3 coding sequence is TGTGCCAGCAGCCCTGCAGGGGAGGGACTAGCGGGGTTGTCAGATACGCAGTATTTT.